The clone carrying this T cell receptor beta chain came up many times. V was pared by 6 bases and J by 6 bases, with 18 bases between. CDR1 and CDR2 from the germline V gene are MNHNS and SASEGT. The CDR3 is 15 amino acids. Lactation, pregnancy, other autoimmune disease or uncontrolled infection excluded patients. The sample comes from a study of T cells in Graves' hyperthyroidism and ophthalmopathy. Amplified TCR beta CDR3 regions derived from RNA transcripts. First-round RT-PCR with HTBI primers amplified the TCR CDR3 region. TCRdb called the multiplex PCR reads again in MiXCR, with one record for every CDR3 protein. Altogether around 250,000 distinct CDR3 sequences are present, roughly 17% being singletons, with the ten largest covering around 30%.

The receptor comes from a woman between 18 and 29 years old with Graves' ophthalmopathy. Input material: blood. V is TRBV6-1 and J is TRBJ1-5; weak D call: TRBD1 (5 bases). The CDR3 reads CASRSLGRESQPQHF. The CDR3 DNA sequence: TGTGCCAGCAGAAGCCTCGGCAGGGAGAGTCAGCCCCAGCATTTT.